Listed below are T cell receptor beta chains from one sample, sequenced in a study of shared T cell receptors in the human thymus. Sequencing was performed with immunoSEQ multiplex PCR; in TCRdb, only in-frame clones are kept and a portion is missing. The sample has about 660,000 clones, 80% to 90% seen once. The same data also contributed to another study, on human thymus T cells.

Sequencing was done on a sample of thymocytes. These receptors came from a boy younger than two with a congenital heart defect. CDR3s include the opening cysteine and the closing phenylalanine or tryptophan.

>TRBJ2-5|TRBV21-1
CASSKVPAGETQYF
>TRBJ2-5|TRBV7-2
CASSSQETQYF
>TRBJ2-7|TRBV19
CASNKDRGGTEQYF
>TRBJ2-7|TRBV7-9
CASSQAPSGWVYEQYF
>TRBJ1-5|TRBV27
CASSLSGLRGSNQPQHF
>TRBJ1-3|TRBV4-3
CASSQDLQGAGNTIYF
>TRBJ2-7|TRBV4-1
CASSQDYPLAEVLQYF
>TRBJ2-7|TRBV7-2
CASSLPHAGDSYEQYF
>TRBJ2-7|TRBV28
CASSLYRDRGRGGYF
>TRBJ2-3|TRBV7-9
CASGGSGGATQYF
>TRBJ1-5|TRBV28
CASSPPSGTGGNQPQHF
>TRBJ1-1|TRBV4-3
CASSLRVSGGGEAFF
>TRBJ2-5|TRBV14
CASSRTLAGGAETQYF
>TRBJ1-5|TRBV15
CATSRDSGQRDSNQPQHF
>TRBJ1-2|TRBV9
CASRAGLYGYTF
>TRBJ1-6|TRBV2
CASKDTHGRSPLHF
>TRBJ2-1|TRBV6-1
CASSELSSPPYNEQFF
>TRBJ1-3|TRBV4-3
CASSQYRSGNTIYF
>TRBJ1-6|TRBV5-1
CASKDSQGSYNSPLHF
>TRBJ2-7|TRBV25-1
CASGIQGFEQYF
>TRBJ2-2|TRBV2
CASSDLGDSLLTGELFF
>TRBJ1-6|TRBV5-1
CASSLGPAGISPLHF
>TRBJ2-2|TRBV7-3
CASSPRGTGELFF
>TRBJ1-2|TRBV12-5
CASGRDRVSTNYGYTF
>TRBJ2-1|TRBV5-6
CASSLEGTRVSYNEQFF
>TRBJ2-3|TRBV4-3
CASSQDRPPMRVGADTQYF
>TRBJ1-5|TRBV7-9
CASSLAGTGPQPQHF
>TRBJ2-7|TRBV19
CASSARQTGTPYEQYF
>TRBJ1-2|TRBV4-3
CASSLLRGGDWISYGYTF
>TRBJ1-5|TRBV7-2
CASSSWTGPNQPQHF
>TRBJ1-1|TRBV2
CASESGTEAFF
>TRBJ2-7|TRBV9
CASSPYPWASYEQYF
>TRBJ2-5|TRBV15
CATSTQIRGKETQYF
>TRBJ2-2|TRBV5-1
CASTPGDRTYTTGELFF
>TRBJ2-1|TRBV25-1
CASSVNSGRAFEQFF
>TRBJ2-3|TRBV15
CATSSHLAGLTDTQYF
>TRBJ2-7|TRBV28
CASTPRGGGFSYEQYF
>TRBJ1-5|TRBV19
CASSRNDRRRIYSNQPQHF
>TRBJ2-4|TRBV27
CATQGESKNIQYF
>TRBJ2-5|TRBV28
CASSLEGARKGVSQETQYF
>TRBJ2-2|TRBV4-1
CASSRGLDNSNTGELFF
>TRBJ2-2|TRBV27
CASPPREAGNTGELFF
>TRBJ2-3|TRBV19
CASRSSGTDTQYF
>TRBJ2-3|TRBV19
CASKPRPVWRKDTQYF
>TRBJ1-1|TRBV5-4
CASSDTGTGGWTEAFF
>TRBJ2-1|TRBV14
CASSHPSRSPYNEQFF
>TRBJ2-5|TRBV19
CASTGGSDQETQYF
>TRBJ2-1|TRBV4-3
CASSQDIGREGLNEQFF
>TRBJ2-7|TRBV9
CASSTGPTYEQYF
>TRBJ2-1|TRBV19
CASSSLRAGGQGQFF
>TRBJ2-3|TRBV11-2
CASSLALAGGRYTDTQYF
>TRBJ2-7|TRBV12-5
CASGQSGTPGEQYF
>TRBJ1-2|TRBV4-3
CASSQATGTGARYGYTF
>TRBJ2-1|TRBV6-1
CASSDSCSGESSYNEQFF
>TRBJ1-2|TRBV6-5
CASSKSGGSGYTF